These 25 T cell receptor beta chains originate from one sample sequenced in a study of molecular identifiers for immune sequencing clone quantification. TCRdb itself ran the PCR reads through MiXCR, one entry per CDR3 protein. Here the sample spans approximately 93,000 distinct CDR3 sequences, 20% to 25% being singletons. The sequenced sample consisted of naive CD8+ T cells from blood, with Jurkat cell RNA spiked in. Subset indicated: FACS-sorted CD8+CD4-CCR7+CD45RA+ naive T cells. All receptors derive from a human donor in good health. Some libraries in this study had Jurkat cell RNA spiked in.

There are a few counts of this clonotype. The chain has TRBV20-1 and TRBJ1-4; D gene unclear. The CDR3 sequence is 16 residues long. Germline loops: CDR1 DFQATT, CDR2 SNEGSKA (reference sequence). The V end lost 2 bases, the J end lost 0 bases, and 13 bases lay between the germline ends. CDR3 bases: TGCAGTGCTAGAAGACTGAACACCGCAACTAATGAAAAACTGTTTTTT. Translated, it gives CSARRLNTATNEKLFF.

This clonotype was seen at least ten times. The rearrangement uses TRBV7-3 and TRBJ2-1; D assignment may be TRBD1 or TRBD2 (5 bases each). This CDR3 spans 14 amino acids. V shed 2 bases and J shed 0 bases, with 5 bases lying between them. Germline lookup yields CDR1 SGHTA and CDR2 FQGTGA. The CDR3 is CASSLGGSYNEQFF. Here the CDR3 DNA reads TGTGCCAGCAGCTTAGGGGGCTCCTACAATGAGCAGTTCTTC.

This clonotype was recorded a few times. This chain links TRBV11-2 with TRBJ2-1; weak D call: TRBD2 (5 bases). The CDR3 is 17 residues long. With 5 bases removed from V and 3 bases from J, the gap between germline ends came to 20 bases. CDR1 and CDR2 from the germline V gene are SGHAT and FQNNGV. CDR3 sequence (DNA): TGTGCCAGCAGCCTGGATCCGGGGAACAACTACTACAATGAGCAGTTCTTC. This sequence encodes CASSLDPGNNYYNEQFF.

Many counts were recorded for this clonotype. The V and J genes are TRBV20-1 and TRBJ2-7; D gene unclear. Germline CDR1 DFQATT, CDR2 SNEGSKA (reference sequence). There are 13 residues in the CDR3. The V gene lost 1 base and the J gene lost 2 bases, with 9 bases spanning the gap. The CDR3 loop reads CSARVPGPYEQYF. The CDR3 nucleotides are TGCAGTGCTAGAGTGCCGGGCCCCTACGAGCAGTACTTC.

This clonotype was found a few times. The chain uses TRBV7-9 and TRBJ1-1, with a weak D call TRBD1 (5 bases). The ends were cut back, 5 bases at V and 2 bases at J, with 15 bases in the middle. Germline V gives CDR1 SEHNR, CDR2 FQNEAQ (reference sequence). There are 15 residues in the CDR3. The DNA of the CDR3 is TGTGCCAGCAGCCCACCCGTTGGGGGAAACACTGAAGCTTTCTTT. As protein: CASSPPVGGNTEAFF.

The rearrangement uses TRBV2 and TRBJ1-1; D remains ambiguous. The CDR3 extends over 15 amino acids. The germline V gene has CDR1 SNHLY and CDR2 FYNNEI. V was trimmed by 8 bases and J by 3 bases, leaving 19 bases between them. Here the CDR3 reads CASDLFWREDTEAFF. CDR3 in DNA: TGTGCCAGCGATTTATTCTGGCGTGAGGACACTGAAGCTTTCTTT.

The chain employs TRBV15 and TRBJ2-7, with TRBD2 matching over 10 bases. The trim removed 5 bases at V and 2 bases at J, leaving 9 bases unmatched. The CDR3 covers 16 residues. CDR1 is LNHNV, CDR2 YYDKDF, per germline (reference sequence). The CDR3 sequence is CATSGFLTSGTYEQYF. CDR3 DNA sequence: TGTGCCACCAGCGGTTTCCTAACTAGCGGGACCTACGAGCAGTACTTC. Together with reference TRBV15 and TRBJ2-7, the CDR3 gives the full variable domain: DAMVIQNPRYQVTQFGKPVTLSCSQTLNHNVMYWYQQKSSQAPKLLFHYYDKDFNNEADTPDNFQSRRPNTSFCFLDIRSPGLGDTAMYLCATSGFLTSGTYEQYFGPGTRLTVT.

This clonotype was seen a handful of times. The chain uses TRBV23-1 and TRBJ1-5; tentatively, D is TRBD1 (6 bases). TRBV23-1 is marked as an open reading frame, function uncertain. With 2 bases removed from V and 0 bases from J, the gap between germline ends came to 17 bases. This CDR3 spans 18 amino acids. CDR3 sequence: CASSQPGQTKYSNQPQHF. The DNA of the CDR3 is TGCGCCAGCAGTCAACCGGGACAAACCAAATATAGCAATCAGCCCCAGCATTTT.

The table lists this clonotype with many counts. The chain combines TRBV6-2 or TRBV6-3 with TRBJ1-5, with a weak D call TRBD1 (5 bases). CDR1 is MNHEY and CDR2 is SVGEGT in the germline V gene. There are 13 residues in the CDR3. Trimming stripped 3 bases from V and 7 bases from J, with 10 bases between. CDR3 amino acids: CASSYGGGQPQHF. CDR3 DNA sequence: TGTGCCAGCAGTTATGGGGGGGGACAGCCCCAGCATTTT.

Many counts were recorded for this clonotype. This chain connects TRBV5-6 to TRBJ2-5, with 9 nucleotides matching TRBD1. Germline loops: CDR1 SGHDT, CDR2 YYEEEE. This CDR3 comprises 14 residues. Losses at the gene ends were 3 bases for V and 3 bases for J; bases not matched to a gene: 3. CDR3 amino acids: CASSWDRAEETQYF. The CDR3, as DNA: TGTGCCAGCAGCTGGGACAGGGCAGAAGAGACCCAGTACTTC.

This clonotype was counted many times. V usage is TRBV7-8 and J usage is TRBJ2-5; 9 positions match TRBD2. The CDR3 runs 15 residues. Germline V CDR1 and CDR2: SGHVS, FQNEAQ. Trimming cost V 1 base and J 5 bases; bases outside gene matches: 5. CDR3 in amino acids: CASSLGAGGPETQYF. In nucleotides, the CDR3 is TGTGCCAGCAGCTTAGGTGCGGGGGGGCCTGAGACCCAGTACTTC. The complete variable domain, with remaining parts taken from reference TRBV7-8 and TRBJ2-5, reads GAGVSQSPRYKVAKRGQDVALRCDPISGHVSLFWYQQALGQGPEFLTYFQNEAQLDKSGLPSDRFFAERPEGSVSTLKIQRTQQEDSAVYLCASSLGAGGPETQYFGPGTRLLVL.

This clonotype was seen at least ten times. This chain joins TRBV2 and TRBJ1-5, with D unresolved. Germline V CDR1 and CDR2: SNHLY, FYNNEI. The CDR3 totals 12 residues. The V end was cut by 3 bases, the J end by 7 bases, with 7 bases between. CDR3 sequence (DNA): TGTGCCAGCAGTGACGGAGTCCAGCCCCAGCATTTT. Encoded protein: CASSDGVQPQHF. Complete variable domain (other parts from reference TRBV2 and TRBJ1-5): EPEVTQTPSHQVTQMGQEVILRCVPISNHLYFYWYRQILGQKVEFLVSFYNNEISEKSEIFDDQFSVERPDGSNFTLKIRSTKLEDSAMYFCASSDGVQPQHFGDGTRLSIL.

The DNA for the CDR3 is TGTGCCAGCAGTTTTGGCCAGAAAAATGAAAAACTGTTTTTT. It yields the protein CASSFGQKNEKLFF. The chain has TRBV12-3 or TRBV12-4 and TRBJ1-4; D remains ambiguous. The CDR3 runs 14 residues. V lost 3 bases to trimming and J lost 5 bases, with 10 bases between them.

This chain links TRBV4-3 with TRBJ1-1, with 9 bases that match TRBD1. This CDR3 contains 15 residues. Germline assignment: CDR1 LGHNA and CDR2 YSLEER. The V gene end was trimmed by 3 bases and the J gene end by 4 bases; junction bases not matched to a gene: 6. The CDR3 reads CASSQGGQGSTEAFF. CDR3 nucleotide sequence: TGCGCCAGCAGCCAGGGTGGACAGGGGAGCACTGAAGCTTTCTTT.

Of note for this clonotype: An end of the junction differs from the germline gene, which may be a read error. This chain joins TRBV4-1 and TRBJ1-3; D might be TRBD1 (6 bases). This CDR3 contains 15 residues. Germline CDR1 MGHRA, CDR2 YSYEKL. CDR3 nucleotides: TGCGCCAGCAGACAAGCAGGGGTCTCTGGAAACACCATATATTTT. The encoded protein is CASRQAGVSGNTIYF.

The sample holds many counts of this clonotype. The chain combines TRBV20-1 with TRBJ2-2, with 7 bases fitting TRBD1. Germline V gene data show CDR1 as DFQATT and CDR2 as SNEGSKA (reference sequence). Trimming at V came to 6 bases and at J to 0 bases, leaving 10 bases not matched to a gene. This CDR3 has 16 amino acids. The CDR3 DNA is TGCAGTGCCTCAGACAGGGACCACCCGAACACCGGGGAGCTGTTTTTT. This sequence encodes CSASDRDHPNTGELFF.

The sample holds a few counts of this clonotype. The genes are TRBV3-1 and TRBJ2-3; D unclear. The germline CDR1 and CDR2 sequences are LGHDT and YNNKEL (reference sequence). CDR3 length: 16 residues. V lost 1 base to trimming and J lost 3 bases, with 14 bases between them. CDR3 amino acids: CASSQGPPIKTDTQYF. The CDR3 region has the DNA TGTGCCAGCAGCCAAGGTCCCCCGATAAAAACAGATACGCAGTATTTT.

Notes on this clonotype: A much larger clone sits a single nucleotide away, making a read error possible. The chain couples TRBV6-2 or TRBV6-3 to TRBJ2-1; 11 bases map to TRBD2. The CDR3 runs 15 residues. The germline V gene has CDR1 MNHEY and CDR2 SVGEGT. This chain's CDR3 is CASSLTSGVYNVQFF. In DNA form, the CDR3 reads TGTGCCAGCAGCCTGACTAGCGGGGTTTACAATGTGCAGTTCTTC.

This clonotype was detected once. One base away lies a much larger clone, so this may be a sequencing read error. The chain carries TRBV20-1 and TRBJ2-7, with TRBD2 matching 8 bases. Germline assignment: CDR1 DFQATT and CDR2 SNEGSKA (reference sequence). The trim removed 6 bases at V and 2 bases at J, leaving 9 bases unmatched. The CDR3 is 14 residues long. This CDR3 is CSASGGLSTYEQYF. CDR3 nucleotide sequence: TGCAGTGCCTCGGGGGGGCTGAGCACCTACGAGCAGTACTTC.

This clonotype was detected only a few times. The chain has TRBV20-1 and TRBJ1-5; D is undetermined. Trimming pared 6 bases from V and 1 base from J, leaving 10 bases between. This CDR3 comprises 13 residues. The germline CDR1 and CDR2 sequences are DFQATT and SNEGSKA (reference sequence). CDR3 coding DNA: TGCAGTGCAAGAAGGCCGAGCAATCAGCCCCAGCATTTT. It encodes CSARRPSNQPQHF.

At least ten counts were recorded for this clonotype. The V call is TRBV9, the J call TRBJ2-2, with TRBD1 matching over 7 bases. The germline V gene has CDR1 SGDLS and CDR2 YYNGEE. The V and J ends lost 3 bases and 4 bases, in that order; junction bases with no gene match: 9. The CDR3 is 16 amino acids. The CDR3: CASSGRQGSSTGELFF. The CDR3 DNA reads TGTGCCAGCAGCGGACGACAGGGTTCCTCCACCGGGGAGCTGTTTTTT.

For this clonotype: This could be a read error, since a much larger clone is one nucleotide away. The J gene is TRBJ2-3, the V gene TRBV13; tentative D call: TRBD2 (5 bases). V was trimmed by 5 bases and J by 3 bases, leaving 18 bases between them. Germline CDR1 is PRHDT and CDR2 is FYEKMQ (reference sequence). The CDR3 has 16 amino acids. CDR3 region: CASSPNLEDDTDTQYF. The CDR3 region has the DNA TGTGCCAGCAGCCCTAACTTGGAGGACGATACAGATACGCAGTATTTT.

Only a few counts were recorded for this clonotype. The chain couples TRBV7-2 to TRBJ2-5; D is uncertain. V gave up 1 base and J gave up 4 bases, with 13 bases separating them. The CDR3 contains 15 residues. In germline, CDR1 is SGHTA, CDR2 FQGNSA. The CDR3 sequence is CASSLVSLGSETQYF. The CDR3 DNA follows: TGTGCCAGCAGCTTAGTAAGCCTTGGGTCAGAGACCCAGTACTTC.

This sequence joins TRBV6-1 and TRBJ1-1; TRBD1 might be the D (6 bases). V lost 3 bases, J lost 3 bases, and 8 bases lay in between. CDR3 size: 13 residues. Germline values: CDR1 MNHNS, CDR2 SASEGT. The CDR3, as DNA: TGTGCCAGCAGTGATACAGGGTACACTGAAGCTTTCTTT. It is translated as CASSDTGYTEAFF.

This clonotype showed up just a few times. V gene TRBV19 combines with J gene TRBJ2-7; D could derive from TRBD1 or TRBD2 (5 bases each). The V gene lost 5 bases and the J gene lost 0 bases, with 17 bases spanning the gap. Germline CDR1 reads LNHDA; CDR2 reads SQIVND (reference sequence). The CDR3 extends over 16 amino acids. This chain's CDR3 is CASSPISGTDSYEQYF. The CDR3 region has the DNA TGTGCCAGTAGTCCGATTTCCGGGACGGACTCCTACGAGCAGTACTTC.